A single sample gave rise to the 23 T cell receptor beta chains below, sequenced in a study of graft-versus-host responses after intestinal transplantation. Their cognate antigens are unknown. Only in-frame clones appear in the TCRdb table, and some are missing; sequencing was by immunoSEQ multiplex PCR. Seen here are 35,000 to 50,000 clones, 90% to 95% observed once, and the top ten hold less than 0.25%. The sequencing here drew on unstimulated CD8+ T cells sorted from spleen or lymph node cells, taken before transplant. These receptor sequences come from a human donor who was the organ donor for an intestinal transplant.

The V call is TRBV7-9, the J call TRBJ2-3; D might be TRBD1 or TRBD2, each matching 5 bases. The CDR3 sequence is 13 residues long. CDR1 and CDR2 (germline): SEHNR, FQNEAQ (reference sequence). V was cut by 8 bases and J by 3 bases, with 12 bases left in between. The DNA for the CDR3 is TGTGCCAGCCAGAGGGGTAGTACAGATACGCAGTATTTT. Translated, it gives CASQRGSTDTQYF.

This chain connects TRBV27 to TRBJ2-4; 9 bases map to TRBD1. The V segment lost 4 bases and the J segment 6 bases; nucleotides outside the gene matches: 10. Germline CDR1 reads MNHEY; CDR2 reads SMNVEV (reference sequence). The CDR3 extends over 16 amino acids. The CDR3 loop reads CASSSGTGSIRNIQYF. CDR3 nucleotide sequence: TGTGCCAGCAGTTCCGGGACAGGGTCGATCCGAAACATTCAGTACTTC.

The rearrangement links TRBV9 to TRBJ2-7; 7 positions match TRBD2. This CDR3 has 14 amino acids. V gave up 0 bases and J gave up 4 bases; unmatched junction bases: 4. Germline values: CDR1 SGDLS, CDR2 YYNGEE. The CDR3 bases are TGTGCCAGCAGCGTAGGGGGGGGGTGGTACGAGCAGTACTTC. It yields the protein CASSVGGGWYEQYF.

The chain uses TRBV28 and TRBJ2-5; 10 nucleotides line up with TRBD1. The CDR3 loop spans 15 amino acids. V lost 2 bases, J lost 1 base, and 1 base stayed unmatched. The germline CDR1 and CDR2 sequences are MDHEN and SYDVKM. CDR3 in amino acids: CASSLGDRGQETQYF. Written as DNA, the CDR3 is TGTGCCAGCAGTTTAGGGGACAGGGGCCAAGAGACCCAGTACTTC. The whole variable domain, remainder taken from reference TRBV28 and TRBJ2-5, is DVKVTQSSRYLVKRTGEKVFLECVQDMDHENMFWYRQDPGLGLRLIYFSYDVKMKEKGDIPEGYSVSREKKERFSLILESASTNQTSMYLCASSLGDRGQETQYFGPGTRLLVL.

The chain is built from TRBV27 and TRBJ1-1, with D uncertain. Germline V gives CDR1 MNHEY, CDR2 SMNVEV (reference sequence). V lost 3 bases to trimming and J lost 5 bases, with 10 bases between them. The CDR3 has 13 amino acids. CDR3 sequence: CASSFVAGTEAFF. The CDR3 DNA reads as TGTGCCAGCAGTTTTGTCGCGGGAACTGAAGCTTTCTTT.

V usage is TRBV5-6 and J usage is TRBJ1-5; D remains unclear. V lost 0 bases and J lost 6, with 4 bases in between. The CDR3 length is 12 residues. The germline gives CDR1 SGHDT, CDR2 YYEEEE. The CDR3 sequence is CASSLGSQPQHF. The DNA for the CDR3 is TGTGCCAGCAGCTTGGGCTCTCAGCCCCAGCATTTT.

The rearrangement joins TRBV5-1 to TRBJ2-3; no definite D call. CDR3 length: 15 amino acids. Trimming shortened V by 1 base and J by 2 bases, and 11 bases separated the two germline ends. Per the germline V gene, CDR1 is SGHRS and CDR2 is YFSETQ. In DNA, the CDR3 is TGCGCCAGCAGCTTGTTCCCCCTCTACACAGATACGCAGTATTTT. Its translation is CASSLFPLYTDTQYF.

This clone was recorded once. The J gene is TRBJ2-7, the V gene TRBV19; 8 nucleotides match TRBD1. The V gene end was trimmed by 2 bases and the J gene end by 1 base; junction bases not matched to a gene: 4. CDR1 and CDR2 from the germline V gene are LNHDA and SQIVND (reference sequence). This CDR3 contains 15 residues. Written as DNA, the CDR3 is TGTGCCAGTAGTATAAGTACAGGGGGGTCCTACGAGCAGTACTTC. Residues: CASSISTGGSYEQYF.

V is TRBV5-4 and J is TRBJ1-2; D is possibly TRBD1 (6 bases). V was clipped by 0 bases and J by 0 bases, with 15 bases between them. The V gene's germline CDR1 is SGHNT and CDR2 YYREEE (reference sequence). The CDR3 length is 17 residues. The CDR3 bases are TGTGCCAGCAGCTTGGCCCCACGACAGGCTCCTAACTATGGCTACACCTTC. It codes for CASSLAPRQAPNYGYTF. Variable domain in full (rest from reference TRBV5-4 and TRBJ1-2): ETGVTQSPTHLIKTRGQQVTLRCSSQSGHNTVSWYQQALGQGPQFIFQYYREEENGRGNFPPRFSGLQFPNYSSELNVNALELDDSALYLCASSLAPRQAPNYGYTFGSGTRLTVV.

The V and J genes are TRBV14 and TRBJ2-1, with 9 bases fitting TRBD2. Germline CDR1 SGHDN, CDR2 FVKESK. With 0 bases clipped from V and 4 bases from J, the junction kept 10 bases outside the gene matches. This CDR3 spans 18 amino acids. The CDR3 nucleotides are TGTGCCAGCAGCCAAGATTGGCCCAGCGGGGGGAAATACAATGAGCAGTTCTTC. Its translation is CASSQDWPSGGKYNEQFF.

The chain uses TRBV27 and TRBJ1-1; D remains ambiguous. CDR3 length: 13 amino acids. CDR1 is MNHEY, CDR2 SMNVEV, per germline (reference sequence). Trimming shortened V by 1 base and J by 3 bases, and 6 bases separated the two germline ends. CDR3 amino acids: CASSLFQDTEAFF. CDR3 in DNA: TGTGCCAGCAGTTTATTCCAGGACACTGAAGCTTTCTTT.

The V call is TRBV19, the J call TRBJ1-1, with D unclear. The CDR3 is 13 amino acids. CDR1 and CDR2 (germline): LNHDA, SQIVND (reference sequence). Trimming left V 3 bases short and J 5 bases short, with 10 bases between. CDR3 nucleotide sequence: TGTGCCAGTAGTATTTGGGCTGGGACTGAAGCTTTCTTT. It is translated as CASSIWAGTEAFF.

For the CDR3, the DNA is TGTGCCAGCAGCAACCAGGGTATTGGGGAAAAACTGTTTTTT. Translation: CASSNQGIGEKLFF. The chain is built from TRBV7-9 and TRBJ1-4; a possible D gene is TRBD1 (5 bases). The CDR3 spans 14 residues. Germline V gene data show CDR1 as SEHNR and CDR2 as FQNEAQ (reference sequence). Trimming stripped 5 bases from V and 8 bases from J, with 15 bases between.

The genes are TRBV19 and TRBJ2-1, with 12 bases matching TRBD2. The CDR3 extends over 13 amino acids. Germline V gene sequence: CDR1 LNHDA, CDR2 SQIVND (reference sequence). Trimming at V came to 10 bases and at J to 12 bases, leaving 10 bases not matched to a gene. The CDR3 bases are TGTGCCACCCTAGCGGGGGGGCCCATAAGGCAGTTCTTC. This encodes CATLAGGPIRQFF. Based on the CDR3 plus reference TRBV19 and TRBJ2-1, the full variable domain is DGGITQSPKYLFRKEGQNVTLSCEQNLNHDAMYWYRQDPGQGLRLIYYSQIVNDFQKGDIAEGYSVSREKKESFPLTVTSAQKNPTAFYLCATLAGGPIRQFFGPGTRLTVL.

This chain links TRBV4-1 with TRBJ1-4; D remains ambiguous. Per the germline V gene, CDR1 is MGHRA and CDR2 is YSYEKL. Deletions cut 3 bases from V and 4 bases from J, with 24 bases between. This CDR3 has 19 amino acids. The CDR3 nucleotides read TGCGCCAGCAGCCACGCACTGGCGGGTCCGAGCGGCTATAATGAAAAACTGTTTTTT. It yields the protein CASSHALAGPSGYNEKLFF.

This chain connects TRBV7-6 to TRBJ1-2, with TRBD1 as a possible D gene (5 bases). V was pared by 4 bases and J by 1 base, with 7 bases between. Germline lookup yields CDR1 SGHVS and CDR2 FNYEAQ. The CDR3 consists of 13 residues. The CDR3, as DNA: TGTGCCAGCAGCTCGACAGATAACTATGGCTACACCTTC. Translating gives CASSSTDNYGYTF.

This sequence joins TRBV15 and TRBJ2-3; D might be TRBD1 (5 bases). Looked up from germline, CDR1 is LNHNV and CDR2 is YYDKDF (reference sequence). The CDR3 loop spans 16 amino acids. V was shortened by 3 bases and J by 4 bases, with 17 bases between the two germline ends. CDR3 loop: CATSSLEAGLADTQYF. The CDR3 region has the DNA TGTGCCACCAGCAGTCTCGAGGCAGGGCTCGCAGATACGCAGTATTTT.

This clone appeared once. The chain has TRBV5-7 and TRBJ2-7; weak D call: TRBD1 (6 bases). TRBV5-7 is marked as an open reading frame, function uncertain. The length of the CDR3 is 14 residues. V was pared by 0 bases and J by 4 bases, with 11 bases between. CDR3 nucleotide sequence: TGTGCCAGCAGCTTGGTTACAGGGTATTACGAGCAGTACTTC. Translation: CASSLVTGYYEQYF.

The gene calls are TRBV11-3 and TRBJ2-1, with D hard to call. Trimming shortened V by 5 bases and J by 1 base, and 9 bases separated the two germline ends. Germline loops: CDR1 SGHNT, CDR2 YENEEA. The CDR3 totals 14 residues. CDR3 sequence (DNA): TGTGCCAGCAGCGACACTTATTCCTACAATGAGCAGTTCTTC. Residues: CASSDTYSYNEQFF. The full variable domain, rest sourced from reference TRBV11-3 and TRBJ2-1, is EAGVVQSPRYKIIEKKQPVAFWCNPISGHNTLYWYLQNLGQGPELLIRYENEEAVDDSQLPKDRFSAERLKGVDSTLKIQPAELGDSAVYLCASSDTYSYNEQFFGPGTRLTVL.

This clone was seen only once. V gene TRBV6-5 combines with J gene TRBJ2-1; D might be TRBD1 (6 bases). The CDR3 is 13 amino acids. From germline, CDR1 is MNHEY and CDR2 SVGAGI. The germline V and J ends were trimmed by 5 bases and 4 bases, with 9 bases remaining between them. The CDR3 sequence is CASSPDRYNEQFF. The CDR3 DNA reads TGTGCCAGCAGTCCCGACAGGTACAATGAGCAGTTCTTC.

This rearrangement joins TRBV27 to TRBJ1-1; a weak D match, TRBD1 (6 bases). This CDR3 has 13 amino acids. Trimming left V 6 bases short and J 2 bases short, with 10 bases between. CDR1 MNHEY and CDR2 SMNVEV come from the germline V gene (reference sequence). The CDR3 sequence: CASSPGTNTEAFF. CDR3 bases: TGTGCCAGCAGCCCCGGGACAAACACTGAAGCTTTCTTT.

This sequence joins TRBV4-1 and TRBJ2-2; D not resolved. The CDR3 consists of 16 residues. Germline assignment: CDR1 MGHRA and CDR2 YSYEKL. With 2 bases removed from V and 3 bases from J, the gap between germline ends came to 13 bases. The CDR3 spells CASSQYPASDTGELFF. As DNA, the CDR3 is TGCGCCAGCAGCCAATATCCAGCGTCGGACACCGGGGAGCTGTTTTTT.

Here the CDR3 reads CASRPTRFMNTEAFF. CDR3 coding DNA: TGTGCCAGCAGGCCCACAAGATTCATGAACACTGAAGCTTTCTTT. V is TRBV7-8 and J is TRBJ1-1; D is undetermined. Germline V gene data show CDR1 as SGHVS and CDR2 as FQNEAQ. Trimming cost V 6 bases and J 0 bases, with 14 bases left between them. This CDR3 is built from 15 residues.